Sequencing of this T cell receptor beta chain was carried out in a study of blood T cell repertoires in COVID-19. The CDR3 is made up of 16 amino acids. Germline values: CDR1 LGHNA, CDR2 YSLEER. Trimming cost V 0 bases and J 3 bases, with 15 bases left between them. Method: immunoSEQ multiplex PCR; TCRdb's copy keeps in-frame clones and lacks some. The table has about 120,000 clones, roughly four fifths seen once. This receptor was identified in a human donor in a cohort sampled during active COVID-19. The chain has TRBV4-3 and TRBJ2-7; D gene uncertain. The sample taken for sequencing was peripheral blood. Here the CDR3 DNA reads TGCGCCAGCAGCCAAGAAATCAGCTACAGTGACTACGAGCAGTACTTC. It yields the protein CASSQEISYSDYEQYF.